Detailed here is one T cell receptor (beta chain). The target of this receptor is not known. It has no much larger one-base neighbor in the sample; base qualities were not kept. These data originate in a study of blood T cells in healthy people across ages (dated by TCRdb to between 2015 and 2017). For the wider study: In model experiments, template switching captured roughly one uniquely barcoded TCR beta cDNA molecule for every two T cells. Using deep sequencing normalized with unique cDNA molecular identifiers, the study measured how TCR beta repertoire diversity changes with age. Using the same blood draw, the study looked at two additional independent replicas of 1 million unique cDNA reads for two donors, one aged 18 to 29 and the other aged 80 or older. Donors of different ages were randomly distributed across sequencing lanes to avoid experimental bias. Four age groups were formed from the donors: young (average roughly 15 years), middle-aged (less than 40), aged (roughly 56) and long-lived (about 75).

The germline V gene sets CDR1 to SQVTM and CDR2 to ANQGSEA. Trimming takes 3 bases off V and 3 bases off J; junction bases not matched to a gene: 1. Measured from the cysteine to the phenylalanine, the CDR3 is 12 residues long. CDR3 DNA only is kept here, 36 bases in frame from base 1. Donors were approximately 42 systemically healthy Caucasian individuals from Russia aged roughly 6 to 90 years. Roughly 11 milliliters of peripheral blood were drawn from each donor into EDTA-treated Vacutainer tubes. Ficoll-Paque density-gradient centrifugation was used to isolate PBMCs, with at least 7 million obtained per sample. Trizol reagent was used to extract total RNA from PBMCs, with at least 5.5 micrograms per sample. Naive CD45RAhigh/CD27high T cell percentages were measured by flow cytometry on a PBMC aliquot from every donor. Library prep was done by 5' RACE. The sample was run on an Illumina HiSeq 2500. A second roughly 7 to 11 cycle PCR used a sample-barcoded 5' primer and a J-beta primer mix. A template-switch 5' adaptor carrying 12 random nucleotides introduced a unique molecular identifier onto each TCR beta cDNA molecule. Each sample yielded at least 2.5 million CDR3-containing paired-end reads. First-strand cDNA was synthesized from all RNA with the Mint cDNA synthesis kit, primed by a TRBC-specific oligonucleotide. Following uracil-DNA glycosylase treatment, all cDNA underwent a first 18-cycle PCR with the universal primers M1SS and BC2_uni_R. The paper's data handling went like this. Each sample was normalized by randomly selecting 1 million high-quality reads, each carrying a distinct molecular identifier. Instead of being binned into consensus sequences, reads that shared molecular identifiers were thrown out. MiTCR, set to a Q25 quality threshold and the strictest error-elimination algorithm, was used for CDR3 identification, clonotype clustering and error correction. A nonparametric unseen species model with Euler transformation was used to estimate lower-bound total TCR beta diversity. TCRdb reran the public reads through fastp at Q25 and MiXCR, keeping productive beta chains. Rows are unified per CDR3 protein, each entry keeping the most common DNA and genes. TCRdb assigned the V and J calls; the authors' analysis was not used. This sample comprises roughly 680,000 distinct CDR3 sequences, under 25% of them detected only once. The biggest ten clones account for about 3.6% of the sample.

The paper's findings and limits, for the study overall: Observed TCR beta diversity per million T cells fell roughly linearly with age, and a significant reduction was already apparent by age roughly 40. The long-lived group showed more naive CD4+ T cells, fewer expanded clones and increased TCR diversity than the aged group, suggesting age selection. Donor CMV infection status was unknown, potentially confounding age-related changes in expanded clonotypes. There was a strong correlation between observed TCR beta diversity and the percentage of naive T cells measured by flow cytometry. Estimates of total diversity from one million sequenced T cells were regarded as lower bounds and underestimates. Because profiling used bulk unsorted PBMCs, naive and antigen-experienced compartments could not be compared conclusively.

Specimen: blood. The V and J segments used are TRBV29-1 and TRBJ2-5; 7 bases in between match TRBD1. This receptor was obtained from a man aged 70 or older in good health. The CDR3: CSVDQGEETQYF. DNA sequence: TGCAGCGTTGATCAGGGGGAAGAGACCCAGTACTTC.